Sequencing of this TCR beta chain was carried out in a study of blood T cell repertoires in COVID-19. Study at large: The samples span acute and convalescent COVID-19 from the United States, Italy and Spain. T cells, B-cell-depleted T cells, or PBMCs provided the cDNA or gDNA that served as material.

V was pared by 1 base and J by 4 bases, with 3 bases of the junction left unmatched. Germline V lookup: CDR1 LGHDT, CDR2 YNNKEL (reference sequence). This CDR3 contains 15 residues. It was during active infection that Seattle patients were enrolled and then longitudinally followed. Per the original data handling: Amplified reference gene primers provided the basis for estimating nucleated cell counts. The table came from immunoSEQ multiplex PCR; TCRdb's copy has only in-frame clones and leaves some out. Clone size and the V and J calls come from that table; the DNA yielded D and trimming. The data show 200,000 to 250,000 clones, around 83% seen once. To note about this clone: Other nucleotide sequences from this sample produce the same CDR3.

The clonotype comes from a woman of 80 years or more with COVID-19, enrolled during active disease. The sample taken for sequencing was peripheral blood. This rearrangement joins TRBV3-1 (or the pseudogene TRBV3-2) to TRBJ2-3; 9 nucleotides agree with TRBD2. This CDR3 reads CASSQVAGGADTQYF. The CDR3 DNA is TGTGCCAGCAGCCAAGTGGCGGGGGGGGCAGATACGCAGTATTTT.